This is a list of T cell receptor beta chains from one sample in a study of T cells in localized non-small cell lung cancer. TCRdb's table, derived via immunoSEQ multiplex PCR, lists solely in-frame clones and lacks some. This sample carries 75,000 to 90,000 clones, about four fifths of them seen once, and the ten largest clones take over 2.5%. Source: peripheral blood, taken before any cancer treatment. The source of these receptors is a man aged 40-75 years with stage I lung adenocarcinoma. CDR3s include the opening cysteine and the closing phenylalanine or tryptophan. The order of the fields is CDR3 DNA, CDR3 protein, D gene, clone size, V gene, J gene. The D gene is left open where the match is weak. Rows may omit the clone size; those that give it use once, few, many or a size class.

DNA: TGTGCCAGCAGGGGTGAGACCCAGTACTTC
CDR3: CASRGETQYF
D: NA
size: NA
V: TRBV6-6
J: TRBJ2-5

DNA: TGCGCCAGCACTCGGCACGAAGGGGTGACCGGGGAGCTGTTTTTT
CDR3: CASTRHEGVTGELFF
D: NA
size: once
V: TRBV5-1
J: TRBJ2-2

DNA: TGTGCCAGCAGCGAGCGGGAGGTTGTTTACAATGAGCAGTTCTTC
CDR3: CASSEREVVYNEQFF
D: TRBD2
size: few
V: TRBV2
J: TRBJ2-1

DNA: TGTGCCAGCAGTTACCGGCGGGAGACTGATGAGCAGTTCTTC
CDR3: CASSYRRETDEQFF
D: TRBD2
size: NA
V: TRBV6-5
J: TRBJ2-1

DNA: TGTGCTAGCAGCTTCCCACAGGGCTCCCCTGAAGCTTTCTTT
CDR3: CASSFPQGSPEAFF
D: NA
size: NA
V: TRBV7-7
J: TRBJ1-1

DNA: TGTGCCAGCAGCTTTCGAACTAGCGAGAAGGTACCGTTCTTC
CDR3: CASSFRTSEKVPFF
D: TRBD2
size: few
V: TRBV5-4
J: TRBJ2-1

DNA: TGTGCCAGCAGTCTCCGACAGGGAAGGTTACAATCACCCCTCCACTTT
CDR3: CASSLRQGRLQSPLHF
D: TRBD1
size: NA
V: TRBV27
J: TRBJ1-6

DNA: TGTGCCAGCAGCATAAGACAGGGCGAGCAGTACTTC
CDR3: CASSIRQGEQYF
D: TRBD1
size: NA
V: TRBV6-5
J: TRBJ2-7

DNA: TGTGCCAGTAGTGGAACTCCCAATCAGCCCCAGCATTTT
CDR3: CASSGTPNQPQHF
D: NA
size: NA
V: TRBV19
J: TRBJ1-5

DNA: TGTGCCGGACGACAGGGAAGTAGTAAGAATTCACCCCTCCACTTT
CDR3: CAGRQGSSKNSPLHF
D: TRBD1
size: few
V: TRBV6-6
J: TRBJ1-6

DNA: TGTGCCAGCAGCGTGGGACCACGGGAGACCCAGTACTTC
CDR3: CASSVGPRETQYF
D: NA
size: NA
V: TRBV5-4
J: TRBJ2-5

DNA: TGTGCCAGCGCGACTAGCGGGTCGGTGGATGAGCAGTTCTTC
CDR3: CASATSGSVDEQFF
D: TRBD2
size: NA
V: TRBV6-4
J: TRBJ2-1

DNA: TGTGCCAGCTCACCCCGTCGACAGGGTTCGACGGAGACCCAGTACTTC
CDR3: CASSPRRQGSTETQYF
D: TRBD1
size: NA
V: TRBV18
J: TRBJ2-5

DNA: TGCGCCAGCAGCGAAACTAGCGGGGGGGCAGCTGACACCGGGGAGCTGTTTTTT
CDR3: CASSETSGGAADTGELFF
D: TRBD2
size: NA
V: TRBV4-1
J: TRBJ2-2

DNA: TGTGCCAGCAGTTTAGGACCCGGGACATCCAGTGGCTACACCTTC
CDR3: CASSLGPGTSSGYTF
D: NA
size: NA
V: TRBV6-4
J: TRBJ1-2

DNA: TGTGCCACCAGCAGAGGGGGCAATCAGCCCCAGCATTTT
CDR3: CATSRGGNQPQHF
D: NA
size: NA
V: TRBV15
J: TRBJ1-5

DNA: TGTGCCAGCAGTTTATACAGGGCCACCGGGGAGCTGTTTTTT
CDR3: CASSLYRATGELFF
D: NA
size: NA
V: TRBV28
J: TRBJ2-2

DNA: TGTGCCAGTAGTATAGGGAGACTAGCGGGAGCCTACGAGCAGTACTTC
CDR3: CASSIGRLAGAYEQYF
D: TRBD2
size: NA
V: TRBV19
J: TRBJ2-7

DNA: TGTGCCAGTAGCGGCGGGACAGGGGGGGCAAACACTGAAGCTTTCTTT
CDR3: CASSGGTGGANTEAFF
D: TRBD1
size: NA
V: TRBV19
J: TRBJ1-1

DNA: TGTGCCAGCAGCCAGAATAGCGGGAACACAGATACGCAGTATTTT
CDR3: CASSQNSGNTDTQYF
D: TRBD2
size: NA
V: TRBV7-2
J: TRBJ2-3

DNA: TGTGCCACCACTCGGACAGGTTTAATAGGCTACACCTTC
CDR3: CATTRTGLIGYTF
D: TRBD1
size: NA
V: TRBV2
J: TRBJ1-2

DNA: TGCGCCAGCAGCTTGAGTGTCAGTGCGGAGACCCAGTACTTC
CDR3: CASSLSVSAETQYF
D: NA
size: NA
V: TRBV5-1
J: TRBJ2-5

DNA: TGTGCCAGCAGTGCAAGAGAGGGTGTCCGGACTAATGAAAAACTGTTTTTT
CDR3: CASSAREGVRTNEKLFF
D: NA
size: few
V: TRBV25-1
J: TRBJ1-4

DNA: TGTGCCGGCCGGGCAGGCGACAATGAGCAGTTCTTC
CDR3: CAGRAGDNEQFF
D: NA
size: NA
V: TRBV6-1
J: TRBJ2-1

DNA: TGTGCCAGCAGTAATTCTCGGGTGGAGGGACTATACCTCGAAACCTCTGGGGCCAACGTCCTGACTTTC
CDR3: CASSNSRVEGLYLETSGANVLTF
D: TRBD2
size: NA
V: TRBV2
J: TRBJ2-6

DNA: TGCGCCAGCAGTTACCGGGGCGAGAGCTCCTACAATGAGCAGTTCTTC
CDR3: CASSYRGESSYNEQFF
D: NA
size: NA
V: TRBV5-1
J: TRBJ2-1

DNA: TGTGCCAGCTCACCGGCGGGGCAGAACAATCAGCCCCAGCATTTT
CDR3: CASSPAGQNNQPQHF
D: NA
size: NA
V: TRBV18
J: TRBJ1-5

DNA: TGTGCCAGCGGATTGGACGGGAAGAGAAACTCACCCCTCCACTTT
CDR3: CASGLDGKRNSPLHF
D: NA
size: many
V: TRBV5-5
J: TRBJ1-6

DNA: TGTGCCAGCAGCCCCCCGACTAGCGGGAGTAGGGAGACCCAGTACTTC
CDR3: CASSPPTSGSRETQYF
D: TRBD2
size: NA
V: TRBV7-9
J: TRBJ2-5

DNA: TGTGCCAGCAGTAGGGACAGGGTGGTAAAGACCCAGTACTTC
CDR3: CASSRDRVVKTQYF
D: TRBD1
size: NA
V: TRBV6-5
J: TRBJ2-5

DNA: TGTGCCAGCAGTTATTCCGGGGGCAATCAGCCCCAGCATTTT
CDR3: CASSYSGGNQPQHF
D: NA
size: NA
V: TRBV6-6
J: TRBJ1-5

DNA: TGTGCCAGTAGTTCCGGTCTCCAGGGGGGCTATGGCTACACCTTC
CDR3: CASSSGLQGGYGYTF
D: TRBD1
size: NA
V: TRBV19
J: TRBJ1-2

DNA: TGTGCCTGGACGGACTCGAACACTGAAGCTTTCTTT
CDR3: CAWTDSNTEAFF
D: NA
size: few
V: TRBV30
J: TRBJ1-1

DNA: TGTGCCAGTAGTATACCCATCAGCGGGGGGGCTAACTATGGCTACACCTTC
CDR3: CASSIPISGGANYGYTF
D: NA
size: NA
V: TRBV19
J: TRBJ1-2

DNA: TGTGCCAGCAGCCTAATGGGACTAGGGACCTACGAGCAGTACTTC
CDR3: CASSLMGLGTYEQYF
D: TRBD2
size: NA
V: TRBV7-9
J: TRBJ2-7

DNA: TGTGCCAGCAGCTTCCTGGACAGGGCAAACACTGAAGCTTTCTTT
CDR3: CASSFLDRANTEAFF
D: TRBD1
size: NA
V: TRBV5-6
J: TRBJ1-1

DNA: TGTGCCAGCAGCTCTCCCAGGACGGAGCACCCTTACGAGCAGTACTTC
CDR3: CASSSPRTEHPYEQYF
D: NA
size: NA
V: TRBV11-3
J: TRBJ2-7

DNA: TGTGCCAGCAGTGTGACAGGGAGTGGTTACTATGGCTACACCTTC
CDR3: CASSVTGSGYYGYTF
D: TRBD1
size: NA
V: TRBV28
J: TRBJ1-2

DNA: TGTGCCAGCAGCACGACCGGGACAGGGCCCTACGAGCAGTACTTC
CDR3: CASSTTGTGPYEQYF
D: TRBD1
size: NA
V: TRBV7-3
J: TRBJ2-7

DNA: TGTGCCAGCAGCTTACGGTCGGAGGGGACTAGCGGGAGGAAGACCCAGTACTTC
CDR3: CASSLRSEGTSGRKTQYF
D: TRBD2
size: NA
V: TRBV7-8
J: TRBJ2-5

DNA: TGTGCCAGCAGCTTGGCCCCCGGAGAGAAGTACGAGCAGTACTTC
CDR3: CASSLAPGEKYEQYF
D: NA
size: NA
V: TRBV5-5
J: TRBJ2-7

DNA: TGTGCCAGCGGGAGGGATACGCAGTATTTT
CDR3: CASGRDTQYF
D: NA
size: NA
V: TRBV28
J: TRBJ2-3

DNA: TGTGCCAGCAGCTTTGGTCTGAACACTGAAGCTTTCTTT
CDR3: CASSFGLNTEAFF
D: NA
size: few
V: TRBV7-3
J: TRBJ1-1

DNA: TGTGCCAGCAGCTCTTGGGACAGGGGAAAAGAGACCCAGTACTTC
CDR3: CASSSWDRGKETQYF
D: TRBD1
size: few
V: TRBV7-9
J: TRBJ2-5